What follows is one T cell receptor (beta chain) and its context. The sample originates from a study of blood T cell repertoires in COVID-19. Study in general: Samples came from the United States, Italy and Spain, spanning acute and convalescent COVID-19. In each case, the material was cDNA or gDNA derived from T cells, B-cell-depleted T cells, or PBMCs.

The CDR3 contains 14 residues. The germline V gene encodes CDR1 SGHAT and CDR2 FQNNGV. Trimming took 3 bases from V and 2 from J, leaving 10 bases between them. In the original workflow: Reference gene primer amplification yielded estimated nucleated cell counts. Sequencing used immunoSEQ multiplex PCR; TCRdb keeps in-frame clones, though not all of them. V and J calls and clone size are as listed in that table; D and trimming were resolved from the DNA. Seen here are fewer than 60,000 clones, roughly 90% observed once, and the top ten hold around 18%. Input material: peripheral blood. The genes are TRBV11-2 and TRBJ2-5; possible D gene TRBD2, 6 bases. The origin of this receptor is a human donor in a cohort sampled during active COVID-19. The CDR3 DNA sequence: TGTGCCAGCAGCTTGGGACTTTCTCAAGAGACCCAGTACTTC. This codes for CASSLGLSQETQYF.